This TCR beta chain came from a study of identical twins. Findings of the study overall: Beta out-of-frame sequences showed weaker excess sharing between twins.

One entry per CDR3 protein results from TCRdb running MiXCR on the 5' RACE reads. Found here are about 1.7 million distinct CDR3 sequences, around 29% of them singletons; the top ten hold under 0.35%. A word on this clonotype: Its antigen remains unknown.

The germline V gene has CDR1 MNHEY and CDR2 SMNVEV (reference sequence). Trimming stripped 3 bases from V and 4 bases from J, with 10 bases between. There are 14 residues in the CDR3. The genes are TRBV27 and TRBJ1-5, with D uncertain. The source material was cord blood. The sequence was collected from a newborn girl in good health. The CDR3 region has the DNA TGTGCCAGCAGTTTTCTGGCTGCAAATCAGCCCCAGCATTTT. This codes for CASSFLAANQPQHF.